The next 32 T cell receptor beta chains were all read from a single sample in a study of T cell responses to AZD1222 COVID-19 vaccine. Repertoires were generated with immunoSEQ multiplex PCR, while TCRdb's copy carries only in-frame clones and drops some. The sample holds around 130,000 clones; 75% to 90% are singletons and the top ten take roughly 4.7%. The sequencing used peripheral blood, collected on day 0 of AZD1222 vaccination. The receptors stem from an adult in good health.

The chain recombines TRBV6-1 with TRBJ2-7; 12 positions agree with TRBD1. The J segment lost 3 bases and the V segment lost 3 bases, leaving 3 bases of the junction unmatched. The CDR3 is made up of 15 amino acids. Germline V gene sequence: CDR1 MNHNS, CDR2 SASEGT. CDR3 nucleotides: TGTGCCAGCAGTGAGGGACAGGGGGCTAACTACGAGCAGTACTTC. Amino acid sequence: CASSEGQGANYEQYF.

The rearrangement links TRBV18 to TRBJ2-1, with 9 nucleotides matching TRBD2. V lost 5 bases and J lost 7; bases outside the gene matches: 12. CDR3 size: 16 residues. CDR1 is KGHSH, CDR2 LQKENI, per germline. CDR3: CASSLTELAGSNEQFF. As DNA, the CDR3 is TGTGCCAGCTCATTAACCGAGCTAGCGGGGAGTAATGAGCAGTTCTTC. The full variable domain, in which reference TRBV18 and TRBJ2-1 provide the parts outside the CDR3, is NAGVMQNPRHLVRRRGQEARLRCSPMKGHSHVYWYRQLPEEGLKFMVYLQKENIIDESGMPKERFSAEFPKEGPSILRIQQVVRGDSAAYFCASSLTELAGSNEQFFGPGTRLTVL.

This chain links TRBV5-1 with TRBJ2-5; a possible D gene is TRBD2 (6 bases). The CDR3 length is 15 residues. The V gene's germline CDR1 is SGHRS and CDR2 YFSETQ. Trimming took off 0 bases at V and 3 bases at J, with 12 bases between the two ends. DNA of the CDR3: TGCGCCAGCAGCTTGGGGAGCGGGTTCAAAGAGACCCAGTACTTC. It translates to CASSLGSGFKETQYF.

This chain connects TRBV5-1 to TRBJ2-3; 8 positions match TRBD2. Per germline, CDR1 SGHRS and CDR2 YFSETQ. The CDR3 is 14 amino acids. V shed 6 bases, J shed 0 bases, and the junction held 3 bases outside the gene matches. The DNA for the CDR3 is TGCGCCAGCACCCTAGCGGGCAGCACAGATACGCAGTATTTT. It translates to CASTLAGSTDTQYF.

This clone was picked up one time. The chain is built from TRBV6-5 and TRBJ1-4; D might be TRBD1 (5 bases). The CDR3 is 14 amino acids. V was pared by 4 bases and J by 7 bases, with 13 bases between. The germline V gene encodes CDR1 MNHEY and CDR2 SVGAGI. CDR3 DNA: TGTGCCAGCAGTTCAAGGGGACTGGGTGAAAAACTGTTTTTT. It yields the protein CASSSRGLGEKLFF.

This rearrangement joins TRBV3-1 (or the pseudogene TRBV3-2) to TRBJ1-2; 9 bases agree with TRBD1. This CDR3 is built from 13 residues. In germline, CDR1 is LGHDT, CDR2 YNNKEL (reference sequence). Trimming cost V 4 bases and J 14 bases; bases outside gene matches: 11. CDR3 protein: CASSLGGQGFETF. The CDR3 DNA is TGTGCCAGCAGCCTTGGGGGACAGGGTTTTGAAACCTTC.

V and J are TRBV7-9 and TRBJ2-7; TRBD1 matches at 11 bases. Germline values: CDR1 SEHNR, CDR2 FQNEAQ (reference sequence). J gave up 3 bases and V 5 bases, and 9 bases lay outside the gene matches. This CDR3 contains 16 residues. The CDR3 region has the DNA TGTGCCAGCAGCGAGCGGACAGGGGGCTCGATCTACGAGCAGTACTTC. Translation gives CASSERTGGSIYEQYF.

The gene calls are TRBV6-1 and TRBJ1-2, with a possible D match to TRBD1 (5 bases). CDR3 length equals 13 residues. The V and J ends lost 2 bases and 4 bases respectively, with 8 bases between them. Germline V gives CDR1 MNHNS, CDR2 SASEGT. CDR3 loop: CASSENRFYGYTF. DNA of the CDR3: TGTGCCAGCAGTGAAAACAGGTTCTATGGCTACACCTTC.

This chain connects TRBV4-1 to TRBJ2-3; D might be TRBD1 or TRBD2, each matching 5 bases. This CDR3 comprises 17 residues. Per germline, CDR1 MGHRA and CDR2 YSYEKL. Trimming took off 0 bases at V and 3 bases at J, with 16 bases between the two ends. The CDR3 is CASSQDLSSGTTDTQYF. In nucleotides, the CDR3 is TGCGCCAGCAGCCAAGATCTGTCCAGTGGGACGACAGATACGCAGTATTTT.

This chain links TRBV7-2 with TRBJ2-3, with 11 bases that match TRBD2. This CDR3 contains 18 residues. The V gene end was trimmed by 3 bases and the J gene end by 1 base; junction bases not matched to a gene: 9. The germline V gene encodes CDR1 SGHTA and CDR2 FQGNSA. The CDR3 DNA reads as TGTGCCAGCAGCTTTGGGCTAGCGGGGGGAGGGGGCACAGATACGCAGTATTTT. Translating gives CASSFGLAGGGGTDTQYF. Full variable domain (remainder filled in from reference TRBV7-2 and TRBJ2-3): GAGVSQSPSNKVTEKGKDVELRCDPISGHTALYWYRQSLGQGLEFLIYFQGNSAPDKSGLPSDRFSAERTGGSVSTLTIQRTQQEDSAVYLCASSFGLAGGGGTDTQYFGPGTRLTVL.

The chain is built from TRBV5-1 and TRBJ2-5; D may be TRBD1 (5 bases). The V end lost 4 bases, the J end lost 2 bases, and 18 bases lay between the germline ends. The germline V gene has CDR1 SGHRS and CDR2 YFSETQ. The CDR3 totals 16 residues. In nucleotides, the CDR3 is TGCGCCAGCAGCCCCCTCATCAGGGCGACTCAAGAGACCCAGTACTTC. It translates to CASSPLIRATQETQYF.

V and J are TRBV5-6 and TRBJ1-5; D unresolved. This CDR3 is 14 amino acids long. Germline V CDR1 and CDR2: SGHDT, YYEEEE. Trimming left V 2 bases short and J 7 bases short, with 13 bases between. CDR3 bases: TGTGCCAGCAGCTTTGTTACAGAGCGACAGCCCCAGCATTTT. Translating it yields CASSFVTERQPQHF.

The chain couples TRBV5-4 to TRBJ2-3, with D unclear. Germline lookup yields CDR1 SGHNT and CDR2 YYREEE (reference sequence). V gave up 0 bases and J gave up 2 bases, with 4 bases separating them. The CDR3 totals 13 residues. CDR3 sequence reads: CASSLEITDTQYF. The DNA for the CDR3 is TGTGCCAGCAGCTTGGAAATCACAGATACGCAGTATTTT.

The chain recombines TRBV6-5 with TRBJ1-4; possible D gene TRBD1, 5 bases. Germline V gene sequence: CDR1 MNHEY, CDR2 SVGAGI. V shed 7 bases and J shed 5 bases, with 14 bases lying between them. CDR3 length equals 14 residues. Here the CDR3 DNA reads TGTGCCAGCACCTTGCGGGACGCGAATGAAAAACTGTTTTTT. Encoded protein: CASTLRDANEKLFF.

This rearrangement joins TRBV10-2 to TRBJ1-1, with D unclear. The CDR3 is made up of 12 amino acids. V was clipped by 8 bases and J by 3 bases, with 10 bases between them. Germline V gives CDR1 WSHSY, CDR2 SAAADI. The CDR3, as DNA: TGCGCCAGCGCCCTAATGGACACTGAAGCTTTCTTT. Translated, it gives CASALMDTEAFF.

In its sample, this clone was seen a few times. The rearrangement joins TRBV5-8 to TRBJ2-2; no clear D. The germline CDR1 and CDR2 sequences are SGHTS and YDEGEE. The CDR3 runs 13 residues. V lost 2 bases and J lost 6, with 8 bases in between. The CDR3 protein is CASSFARSGELFF. For the CDR3, the DNA is TGTGCCAGCAGCTTTGCCCGCTCCGGGGAGCTGTTTTTT.

The genes are TRBV6-2 or TRBV6-3 and TRBJ1-4; no firm D call. V was shortened by 2 bases and J by 0 bases, with 10 bases between the two germline ends. The CDR3 is 16 residues long. Germline values: CDR1 MNHEY, CDR2 SVGEGT. This CDR3 reads CASSYPKVATNEKLFF. The CDR3 bases are TGTGCCAGCAGTTACCCCAAAGTTGCAACTAATGAAAAACTGTTTTTT.

This clone was counted only a few times. V and J are TRBV7-2 and TRBJ2-7; D perhaps matches TRBD2 (6 bases). CDR1 SGHTA and CDR2 FQGNSA come from the germline V gene. There are 17 residues in the CDR3. The V and J ends lost 3 bases and 5 bases respectively, with 23 bases between them. DNA of the CDR3: TGTGCCAGCAGCTTTGGTGTGATTCTGCGGGGCAGCAACGAGCAGTACTTC. Its protein product is CASSFGVILRGSNEQYF.

Here the CDR3 reads CTLGERGHTNEKLFF. The CDR3 DNA is TGCACCTTGGGAGAAAGGGGGCATACTAATGAAAAACTGTTTTTT. The V gene is TRBV29-1, the J gene TRBJ1-4; TRBD1 matches 7 bases. The CDR3 is 15 amino acids. The germline V gene has CDR1 SQVTM and CDR2 ANQGSEA. The full variable domain, completed using reference TRBV29-1 and TRBJ1-4, is SAVISQKPSRDICQRGTSLTIQCQVDSQVTMMFWYRQQPGQSLTLIATANQGSEATYESGFVIDKFPISRPNLTFSTLTVSNMSPEDSSIYLCTLGERGHTNEKLFFGSGTQLSVL.

The CDR3 coding sequence is TGTGCCAGCAGCCCGGGACAGGGATTCGACAGAGCTTTCTTT. Its translation is CASSPGQGFDRAFF. The chain has TRBV7-3 and TRBJ1-1; 9 nucleotides align to TRBD1. Germline V gives CDR1 SGHTA, CDR2 FQGTGA. The J segment lost 10 bases and the V segment lost 5 bases, leaving 11 bases of the junction unmatched. This CDR3 spans 14 amino acids.

This clone was seen only a few times. The chain links TRBV29-1 to TRBJ1-1; D remains unclear. Germline lookup yields CDR1 SQVTM and CDR2 ANQGSEA. The CDR3 covers 17 residues. Trimming left V 7 bases short and J 4 bases short, with 28 bases between. CDR3: CSAQRLLGSMGGTEAFF. The CDR3 DNA follows: TGCAGCGCCCAACGTCTATTAGGGAGTATGGGAGGCACTGAAGCTTTCTTT.

The chain carries TRBV5-1 and TRBJ1-2, with D maybe TRBD1 (5 bases). V lost 7 bases, J lost 3 bases, and 7 bases lay in between. Germline CDR1 reads SGHRS; CDR2 reads YFSETQ. The CDR3 length is 11 residues. The CDR3 region is CASGGHYGYTF. In nucleotides, the CDR3 is TGCGCCAGCGGGGGACACTATGGCTACACCTTC.

The CDR3 reads CASSYVHSGPSPLHF. CDR3 coding DNA: TGTGCCAGCAGTTATGTACACTCGGGGCCTTCACCCCTCCACTTT. The V gene is TRBV28, the J gene TRBJ1-6; TRBD1 might be the D (5 bases). V dropped 4 bases and J dropped 9 bases, with 16 bases sitting between them. This CDR3 spans 15 amino acids. Germline CDR1 reads MDHEN; CDR2 reads SYDVKM.

This clone was recorded a few times. The chain recombines TRBV28 with TRBJ1-5; D is possibly TRBD1 (6 bases). The germline V and J ends were trimmed by 4 bases and 0 bases, with 19 bases remaining between them. CDR3 length equals 18 residues. The V gene's germline CDR1 is MDHEN and CDR2 SYDVKM. The CDR3 sequence: CASSSNPRTEYSNQPQHF. The CDR3 nucleotides are TGTGCCAGCAGTTCCAACCCTCGGACAGAGTATAGCAATCAGCCCCAGCATTTT. The full variable domain, rest sourced from reference TRBV28 and TRBJ1-5, is DVKVTQSSRYLVKRTGEKVFLECVQDMDHENMFWYRQDPGLGLRLIYFSYDVKMKEKGDIPEGYSVSREKKERFSLILESASTNQTSMYLCASSSNPRTEYSNQPQHFGDGTRLSIL.

The CDR3, as DNA: TGTGCCAGCTCACCGGACAGGGGGCTTCAGCCCCAGCATTTT. Translating gives CASSPDRGLQPQHF. The V and J genes are TRBV18 and TRBJ1-5, with TRBD1 matching 11 bases. This CDR3 contains 14 residues. The trim removed 3 bases at V and 6 bases at J, leaving 1 base unmatched. Germline CDR1 and CDR2: KGHSH and LQKENI.

As to this clone: The identical CDR3 is also encoded by other nucleotide sequences in the sample. V usage is TRBV27 and J usage is TRBJ1-1; possible D gene TRBD1, 6 bases. The V gene's germline CDR1 is MNHEY and CDR2 SMNVEV (reference sequence). The CDR3 has 13 residues. V gave up 5 bases and J gave up 5 bases, with 12 bases separating them. This chain's CDR3 is CASSLGGGTEAFF. The CDR3 nucleotides are TGTGCCAGCAGTCTCGGAGGGGGGACTGAAGCTTTCTTT.

V usage is TRBV5-1 and J usage is TRBJ1-2; the D gene is possibly TRBD1 (6 bases). The germline V and J ends were trimmed by 4 bases and 5 bases, with 12 bases remaining between them. In germline, CDR1 is SGHRS, CDR2 YFSETQ. This CDR3 spans 13 amino acids. For the CDR3, the DNA is TGCGCCAGCAGCCAGGACAGATTATATGGCTACACCTTC. It yields the protein CASSQDRLYGYTF.

The J gene is TRBJ1-1, the V gene TRBV18; 7 nucleotides line up with TRBD1. J gave up 3 bases and V 4 bases, and 8 bases lay outside the gene matches. The CDR3 is made up of 15 amino acids. Per germline, CDR1 KGHSH and CDR2 LQKENI. The CDR3 region is CASSQGTVPYTEAFF. The CDR3 bases are TGTGCCAGCTCACAAGGGACAGTTCCATACACTGAAGCTTTCTTT.

The chain has TRBV5-6 and TRBJ1-4; tentatively, D is TRBD1 (5 bases). The V gene's germline CDR1 is SGHDT and CDR2 YYEEEE. V was clipped by 0 bases and J by 7 bases, with 16 bases between them. CDR3 size: 16 residues. The CDR3 reads CASSLVGRGEGEKLFF. In DNA, the CDR3 is TGTGCCAGCAGCTTGGTTGGCCGGGGGGAGGGTGAAAAACTGTTTTTT.

The chain employs TRBV15 and TRBJ1-5, with D unresolved. Deletions cut 1 base from V and 2 bases from J, with 9 bases between. Germline lookup yields CDR1 LNHNV and CDR2 YYDKDF (reference sequence). This CDR3 comprises 15 residues. CDR3 nucleotide sequence: TGTGCCACCAGCAGAGGAGGGAACGGCAATCAGCCCCAGCATTTT. It translates to CATSRGGNGNQPQHF. Full variable domain (rest looked up from reference TRBV15 and TRBJ1-5): DAMVIQNPRYQVTQFGKPVTLSCSQTLNHNVMYWYQQKSSQAPKLLFHYYDKDFNNEADTPDNFQSRRPNTSFCFLDIRSPGLGDTAMYLCATSRGGNGNQPQHFGDGTRLSIL.

The chain links TRBV2 to TRBJ1-2; D gene ambiguous. The CDR3 is made up of 12 amino acids. Germline CDR1 is SNHLY and CDR2 is FYNNEI. V was pared by 2 bases and J by 5 bases, with 6 bases between. CDR3 in amino acids: CASSELRYGYTF. The DNA for the CDR3 is TGTGCCAGCAGTGAACTTCGATATGGCTACACCTTC. Full variable domain (outside the CDR3, taken from reference TRBV2 and TRBJ1-2): EPEVTQTPSHQVTQMGQEVILRCVPISNHLYFYWYRQILGQKVEFLVSFYNNEISEKSEIFDDQFSVERPDGSNFTLKIRSTKLEDSAMYFCASSELRYGYTFGSGTRLTVV.

Concerning this clone itself: Other DNA sequences in this sample translate to the same CDR3. J is TRBJ1-5 and V is TRBV27; D may be TRBD1 (6 bases). There are 14 residues in the CDR3. CDR1 and CDR2 (germline): MNHEY, SMNVEV (reference sequence). Trimming stripped 0 bases from V and 4 bases from J, with 7 bases between. The CDR3 here is CASSLSGGNQPQHF. The CDR3, as DNA: TGTGCCAGCAGTTTATCAGGGGGGAATCAGCCCCAGCATTTT.